What follows are 9 T cell receptor beta chains derived from one specimen sequenced in a study of T cells after yellow fever vaccination. TCRdb reanalysed the 5' RACE reads using MiXCR and keeps one entry per CDR3 protein. The sample lists some 400,000 distinct CDR3 sequences; 15% to 20% were seen once. This sample comprised PBMCs, obtained before the yellow fever booster vaccination. Every receptor here comes from a young man who received the YFV17D yellow fever vaccine.

The V gene is TRBV6-4, the J gene TRBJ2-3; D tentatively reads TRBD1 or TRBD2 (5 bases each). This CDR3 contains 12 residues. The ends were cut back, 2 bases at V and 7 bases at J, with 7 bases in the middle. From germline, CDR1 is MRHNA and CDR2 SNTAGT. CDR3: CASSDGGNTQYF. CDR3 DNA: TGTGCCAGCAGTGACGGGGGAAATACGCAGTATTTT.

CDR3 loop: CAWARGENTEAFF. The CDR3 bases are TGTGCCTGGGCCCGGGGGGAAAACACTGAAGCTTTCTTT. The chain recombines TRBV30 with TRBJ1-1, with D tentatively TRBD1 (5 bases). Per germline, CDR1 GTSNPN and CDR2 SVGIG (reference sequence). V lost 5 bases, J lost 2 bases, and 12 bases lay in between. The CDR3 covers 13 residues.

This clonotype has only a few counts. The chain employs TRBV20-1 and TRBJ1-1; the match to TRBD1 covers 8 bases. CDR1 and CDR2 from the germline V gene are DFQATT and SNEGSKA (reference sequence). The CDR3 length is 12 residues. Losses at the gene ends were 5 bases for V and 10 bases for J; bases not matched to a gene: 9. The CDR3 here is CSAPRQGRIAFF. Here the CDR3 DNA reads TGCAGTGCTCCCAGACAGGGGAGGATAGCTTTCTTT.

This clonotype was picked up a small number of times. The chain employs TRBV12-3 or TRBV12-4 and TRBJ2-5; D gene unclear. The CDR3 spans 13 residues. With 4 bases removed from V and 7 bases from J, the gap between germline ends came to 13 bases. CDR3 nucleotides: TGTGCCAGCAGTTACGGGTTTTTAGGGACCCAGTACTTC. Translated, it gives CASSYGFLGTQYF.

V usage is TRBV3-1 and J usage is TRBJ2-2; D not resolved. V was clipped by 2 bases and J by 0 bases, with 13 bases between them. Germline CDR1 and CDR2: LGHDT and YNNKEL (reference sequence). The CDR3 is 17 residues long. CDR3 in amino acids: CASSQHRTISNTGELFF. CDR3 in DNA: TGTGCCAGCAGCCAACATCGTACCATCTCGAACACCGGGGAGCTGTTTTTT.

This clonotype has a handful of counts. The chain recombines TRBV12-3 or TRBV12-4 with TRBJ2-1, with D unresolved. V was clipped by 1 base and J by 3 bases, with 13 bases between them. The CDR3 runs to 16 residues. Here the CDR3 DNA reads TGTGCCAGCAGTTTAGACGGACCCCCGTACTACAATGAGCAGTTCTTC. Amino acids: CASSLDGPPYYNEQFF.

The chain combines TRBV12-3 or TRBV12-4 with TRBJ2-5; the D gene could be TRBD1 or TRBD2 (5 bases each). This CDR3 region has 13 residues. V was clipped by 7 bases and J by 4 bases, with 13 bases between them. The chain's CDR3 is CASTRDGGETQYF. The DNA for the CDR3 is TGTGCCAGCACCCGGGACGGAGGAGAGACCCAGTACTTC.

In DNA form, the CDR3 reads TGTGCCACCAGCAGTGAGGACTACGAGCAGTACTTC. As protein: CATSSEDYEQYF. This chain links TRBV15 with TRBJ2-7; no clear D gene. Germline CDR1 is LNHNV and CDR2 is YYDKDF (reference sequence). The V end lost 3 bases, the J end lost 3 bases, and 6 bases lay between the germline ends. There are 12 residues in the CDR3.

The V call is TRBV28, the J call TRBJ1-5; D might be TRBD1 (5 bases). CDR3 length equals 14 residues. With 6 bases removed from V and 11 bases from J, the gap between germline ends came to 20 bases. The V gene's germline CDR1 is MDHEN and CDR2 SYDVKM. DNA for the CDR3: TGTGCCAGCAGCACCGCGCAGAGCCGGGGGGCCCAGCATTTT. Protein product: CASSTAQSRGAQHF.